This TCR beta chain originates from a study of identical twins. The CDR3 sequence is 14 residues long. Germline CDR1 SGHKS, CDR2 YYEKEE (reference sequence). V lost 4 bases to trimming and J lost 1 base, with 9 bases between them. One entry per CDR3 protein, called by TCRdb with MiXCR from the 5' RACE reads. This table has 700,000 or so distinct CDR3 sequences, 21% appearing once. The same specimen was also included in a second study, on T cells expressing NK-cell markers.

The sequencing sample was made of PBMCs. The TCR originated in a woman aged 18-29 years in good health. This chain uses TRBV5-5 with TRBJ1-5, with D possibly TRBD1 on 5 matching bases. CDR3 DNA sequence: TGTGCCAGCAGCCGATGGGGGAGCAATCAGCCCCAGCATTTT. Translation: CASSRWGSNQPQHF. The full variable domain, its missing parts supplied by reference TRBV5-5 and TRBJ1-5, is DAGVTQSPTHLIKTRGQQVTLRCSPISGHKSVSWYQQVLGQGPQFIFQYYEKEERGRGNFPDRFSARQFPNYSSELNVNALLLGDSALYLCASSRWGSNQPQHFGDGTRLSIL.